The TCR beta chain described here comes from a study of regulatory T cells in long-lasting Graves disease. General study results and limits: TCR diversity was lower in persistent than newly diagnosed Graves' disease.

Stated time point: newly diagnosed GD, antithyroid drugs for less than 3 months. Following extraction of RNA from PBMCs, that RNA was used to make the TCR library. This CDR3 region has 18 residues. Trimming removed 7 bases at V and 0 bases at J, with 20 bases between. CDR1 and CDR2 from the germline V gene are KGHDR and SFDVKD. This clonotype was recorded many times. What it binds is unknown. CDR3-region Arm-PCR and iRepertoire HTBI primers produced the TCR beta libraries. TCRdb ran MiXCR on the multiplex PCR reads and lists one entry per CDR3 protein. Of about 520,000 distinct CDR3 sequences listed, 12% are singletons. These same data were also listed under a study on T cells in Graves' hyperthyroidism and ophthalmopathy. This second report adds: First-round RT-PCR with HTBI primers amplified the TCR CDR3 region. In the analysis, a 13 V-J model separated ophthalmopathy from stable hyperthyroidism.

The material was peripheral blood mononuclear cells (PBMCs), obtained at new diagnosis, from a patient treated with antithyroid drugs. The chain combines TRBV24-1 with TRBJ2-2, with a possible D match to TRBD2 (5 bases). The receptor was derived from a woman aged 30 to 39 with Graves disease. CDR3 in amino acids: CATSGVGDWGSNTGELFF. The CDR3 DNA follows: TGTGCCACCAGCGGAGTCGGGGATTGGGGTTCGAACACCGGGGAGCTGTTTTTT.